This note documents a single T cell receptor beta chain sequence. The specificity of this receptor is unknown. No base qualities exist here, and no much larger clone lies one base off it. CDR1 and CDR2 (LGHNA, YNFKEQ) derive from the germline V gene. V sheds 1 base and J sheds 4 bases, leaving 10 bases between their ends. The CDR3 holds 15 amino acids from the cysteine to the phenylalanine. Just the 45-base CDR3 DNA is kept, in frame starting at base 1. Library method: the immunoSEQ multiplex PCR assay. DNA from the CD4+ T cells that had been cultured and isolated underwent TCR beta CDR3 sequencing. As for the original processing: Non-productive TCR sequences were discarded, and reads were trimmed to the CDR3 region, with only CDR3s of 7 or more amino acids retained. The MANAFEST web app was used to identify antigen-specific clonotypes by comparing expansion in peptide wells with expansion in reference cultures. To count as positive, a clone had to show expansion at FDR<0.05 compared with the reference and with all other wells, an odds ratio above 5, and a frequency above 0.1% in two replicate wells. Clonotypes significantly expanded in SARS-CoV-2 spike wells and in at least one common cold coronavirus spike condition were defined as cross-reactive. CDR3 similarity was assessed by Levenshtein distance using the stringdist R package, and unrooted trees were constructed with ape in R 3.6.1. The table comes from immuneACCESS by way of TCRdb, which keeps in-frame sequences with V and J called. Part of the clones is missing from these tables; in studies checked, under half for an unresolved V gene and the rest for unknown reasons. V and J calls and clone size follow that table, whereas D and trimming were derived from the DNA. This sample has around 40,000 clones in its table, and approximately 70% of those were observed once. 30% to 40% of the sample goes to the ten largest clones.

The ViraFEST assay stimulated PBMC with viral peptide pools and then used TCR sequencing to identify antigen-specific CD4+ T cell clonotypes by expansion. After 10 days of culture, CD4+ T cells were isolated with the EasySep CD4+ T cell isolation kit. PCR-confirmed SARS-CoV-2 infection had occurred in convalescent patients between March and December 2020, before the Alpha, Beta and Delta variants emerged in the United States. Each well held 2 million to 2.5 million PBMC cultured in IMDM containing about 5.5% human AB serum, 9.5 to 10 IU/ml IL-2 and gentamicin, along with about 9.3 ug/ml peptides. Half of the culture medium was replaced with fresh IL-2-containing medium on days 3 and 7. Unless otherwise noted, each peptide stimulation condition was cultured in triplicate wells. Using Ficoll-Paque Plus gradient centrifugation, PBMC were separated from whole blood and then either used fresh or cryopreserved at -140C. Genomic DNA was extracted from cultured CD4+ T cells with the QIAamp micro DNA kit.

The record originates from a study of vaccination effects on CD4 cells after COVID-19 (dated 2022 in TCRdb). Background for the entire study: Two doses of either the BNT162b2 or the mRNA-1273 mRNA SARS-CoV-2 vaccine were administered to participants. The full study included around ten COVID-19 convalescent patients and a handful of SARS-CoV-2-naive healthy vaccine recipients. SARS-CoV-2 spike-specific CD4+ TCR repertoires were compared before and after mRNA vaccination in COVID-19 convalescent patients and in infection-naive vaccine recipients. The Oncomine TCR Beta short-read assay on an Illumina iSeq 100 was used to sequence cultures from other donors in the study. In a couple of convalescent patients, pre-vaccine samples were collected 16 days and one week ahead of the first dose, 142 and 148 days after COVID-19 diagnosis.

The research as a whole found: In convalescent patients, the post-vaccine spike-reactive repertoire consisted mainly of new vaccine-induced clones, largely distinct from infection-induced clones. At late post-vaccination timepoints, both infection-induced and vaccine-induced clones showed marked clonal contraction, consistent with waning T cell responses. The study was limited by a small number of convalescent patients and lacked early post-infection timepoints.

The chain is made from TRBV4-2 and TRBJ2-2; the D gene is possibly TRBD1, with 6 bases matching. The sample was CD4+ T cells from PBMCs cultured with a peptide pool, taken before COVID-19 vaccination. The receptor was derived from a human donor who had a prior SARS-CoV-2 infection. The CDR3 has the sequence CASSQVVRGTGELFF. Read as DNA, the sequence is TGTGCCAGCAGCCAAGTGGTCAGGGGCACCGGGGAGCTGTTTTTT.